The 14 T cell receptor beta chains listed next were all sequenced from one sample in a study of identical twins. TCRdb redid the calling of the 5' RACE reads with MiXCR, one entry per CDR3 protein. The sample has around 690,000 distinct CDR3 sequences; roughly 20% are singletons. These data were also filed under a second study, of T cells expressing NK-cell markers.

The specimen was PBMCs. Receptor source: a woman aged 18-29 years in good health.

This clonotype occurred many times. V is TRBV12-3 or TRBV12-4 and J is TRBJ1-2; D remains unclear. The CDR3 has 11 residues. Trimming took off 3 bases at V and 8 bases at J, with 7 bases between the two ends. CDR3 DNA: TGTGCCAGCAGTTTTTTGGGGGGCTACACCTTC. The encoded protein is CASSFLGGYTF.

This clonotype occurred a few times. This chain links TRBV20-1 with TRBJ2-7; 7 nucleotides align to TRBD2. J lost 3 bases, V lost 6 bases, and 11 bases had no gene match. The CDR3 loop spans 14 amino acids. Germline values: CDR1 DFQATT, CDR2 SNEGSKA (reference sequence). The CDR3 sequence: CSAEDSGDHYEQYF. The CDR3 nucleotides are TGCAGTGCCGAAGACAGCGGGGACCACTACGAGCAGTACTTC.

This clonotype came up a few times. The V gene is TRBV7-9, the J gene TRBJ1-1; 9 bases align to TRBD1. The CDR3 is 17 amino acids. Germline-derived CDR1 and CDR2 are SEHNR and FQNEAQ (reference sequence). With V trimmed by 4 bases and J by 1 base, 10 bases remained unmatched. Here the CDR3 reads CASSSTGGLNRNTEAFF. Here the CDR3 DNA reads TGTGCCAGCAGCTCAACAGGGGGCCTTAATCGGAACACTGAAGCTTTCTTT.

The chain links TRBV24-1 to TRBJ2-5, with 7 bases aligning to TRBD1. Unmatched junction bases numbered 6, after V lost 3 bases and J lost 3 bases. This CDR3 has 15 residues. CDR1 is KGHDR and CDR2 is SFDVKD in the germline V gene. CDR3 protein: CATSDPRDSKETQYF. In nucleotides, the CDR3 is TGTGCCACCAGTGATCCCCGGGACAGTAAAGAGACCCAGTACTTC.

This clonotype appeared a few times. The gene calls are TRBV20-1 and TRBJ1-6; D gene unclear. Germline V gene lookup returns CDR1 DFQATT and CDR2 SNEGSKA (reference sequence). Trimming pared 3 bases from V and 4 bases from J, leaving 13 bases between. CDR3 length: 15 residues. The CDR3 reads CSARLKGLYNSPLHF. CDR3 nucleotide sequence: TGCAGTGCTAGGCTTAAGGGCCTATATAATTCACCCCTCCACTTT.

This clonotype occurred a few times. This rearrangement joins TRBV29-1 to TRBJ2-5; 8 bases map to TRBD1. Germline V gene sequence: CDR1 SQVTM, CDR2 ANQGSEA. The CDR3 sequence is 12 residues long. V lost 5 bases to trimming and J lost 5 bases; unmatched junction nucleotides: 4. CDR3 in DNA: TGCAGCGTTCGACAGGGGATGGAGACCCAGTACTTC. Translating gives CSVRQGMETQYF.

The gene calls are TRBV7-9 and TRBJ2-7, with TRBD1 matching over 12 bases. V was pared by 3 bases and J by 5 bases, with 2 bases of the junction left unmatched. There are 14 residues in the CDR3. Germline assignment: CDR1 SEHNR and CDR2 FQNEAQ (reference sequence). The CDR3 here is CASSLGQGADEQYF. Written as DNA, the CDR3 is TGTGCCAGCAGCTTGGGACAGGGGGCTGACGAGCAGTACTTC.

DNA for the CDR3: TGCAGTGCTAGAGAAAGTGGGATAGACACCGGGGAGCTGTTTTTT. Residues: CSARESGIDTGELFF. The chain uses TRBV20-1 and TRBJ2-2; D ambiguous. The CDR3 is 15 amino acids. Germline V CDR1 and CDR2: DFQATT, SNEGSKA (reference sequence). V was pared by 0 bases and J by 3 bases, with 11 bases between.

The rearrangement uses TRBV12-3 or TRBV12-4 and TRBJ2-7; TRBD2 matches at 9 bases. Germline trimming cut 1 base from V and 7 bases from J; bases unmatched to any gene: 5. The CDR3 covers 14 residues. The CDR3 region is CASSLGLAAVEQYF. The CDR3 bases are TGTGCCAGCAGTTTAGGACTAGCGGCAGTGGAGCAGTACTTC.

Details on this clonotype: Its ends do not fully match the called genes, so a read error is possible. The genes are TRBV13 and TRBJ1-2; 8 bases align to TRBD1. The CDR3 has 16 residues. Germline loops: CDR1 PRHDT, CDR2 FYEKMQ (reference sequence). Written as DNA, the CDR3 is TGTGCCATCAGCTCAACGGACAGGGTGGAGTCCTATGGCTACACCTTC. This codes for CAISSTDRVESYGYTF.

This clonotype was seen repeatedly, ten times or more. The genes are TRBV9 and TRBJ2-7; 11 bases are a match to TRBD1. V was pared by 3 bases and J by 5 bases, with 10 bases of the junction left unmatched. The CDR3 is made up of 16 amino acids. Germline CDR1 is SGDLS and CDR2 is YYNGEE. CDR3 DNA sequence: TGTGCCAGCAGCGCGGGAAGGGGGACAGGGGGTAACGAGCAGTACTTC. It encodes CASSAGRGTGGNEQYF.

In its sample, this clonotype was seen a few times. The V call is TRBV20-1, the J call TRBJ2-3, with 7 bases matching TRBD2. This CDR3 region has 15 residues. The germline V gene encodes CDR1 DFQATT and CDR2 SNEGSKA (reference sequence). The V and J ends lost 4 bases and 0 bases, in that order; junction bases with no gene match: 7. CDR3 protein: CSAKQLATSTDTQYF. The CDR3 region has the DNA TGCAGTGCTAAGCAACTAGCGACAAGCACAGATACGCAGTATTTT.

This clonotype was seen more than once but under ten times. The chain combines TRBV12-3 or TRBV12-4 with TRBJ2-7; D remains unclear. This CDR3 has 15 amino acids. Deletions cut 3 bases from V and 5 bases from J, with 17 bases between. The DNA for the CDR3 is TGTGCCAGCAGTTTTGGCAGTGTGGGGTCTGACGAGCAGTACTTC. Translated, it gives CASSFGSVGSDEQYF.

This clonotype was found many times. The chain uses TRBV11-2 and TRBJ2-7; no clear D gene. Germline assignment: CDR1 SGHAT and CDR2 FQNNGV. The CDR3 is 14 amino acids. Trimming pared 1 base from V and 2 bases from J, leaving 9 bases between. The CDR3 spells CASSLVGTAYEQYF. CDR3 nucleotides: TGTGCCAGCAGCTTAGTTGGAACGGCCTACGAGCAGTACTTC.